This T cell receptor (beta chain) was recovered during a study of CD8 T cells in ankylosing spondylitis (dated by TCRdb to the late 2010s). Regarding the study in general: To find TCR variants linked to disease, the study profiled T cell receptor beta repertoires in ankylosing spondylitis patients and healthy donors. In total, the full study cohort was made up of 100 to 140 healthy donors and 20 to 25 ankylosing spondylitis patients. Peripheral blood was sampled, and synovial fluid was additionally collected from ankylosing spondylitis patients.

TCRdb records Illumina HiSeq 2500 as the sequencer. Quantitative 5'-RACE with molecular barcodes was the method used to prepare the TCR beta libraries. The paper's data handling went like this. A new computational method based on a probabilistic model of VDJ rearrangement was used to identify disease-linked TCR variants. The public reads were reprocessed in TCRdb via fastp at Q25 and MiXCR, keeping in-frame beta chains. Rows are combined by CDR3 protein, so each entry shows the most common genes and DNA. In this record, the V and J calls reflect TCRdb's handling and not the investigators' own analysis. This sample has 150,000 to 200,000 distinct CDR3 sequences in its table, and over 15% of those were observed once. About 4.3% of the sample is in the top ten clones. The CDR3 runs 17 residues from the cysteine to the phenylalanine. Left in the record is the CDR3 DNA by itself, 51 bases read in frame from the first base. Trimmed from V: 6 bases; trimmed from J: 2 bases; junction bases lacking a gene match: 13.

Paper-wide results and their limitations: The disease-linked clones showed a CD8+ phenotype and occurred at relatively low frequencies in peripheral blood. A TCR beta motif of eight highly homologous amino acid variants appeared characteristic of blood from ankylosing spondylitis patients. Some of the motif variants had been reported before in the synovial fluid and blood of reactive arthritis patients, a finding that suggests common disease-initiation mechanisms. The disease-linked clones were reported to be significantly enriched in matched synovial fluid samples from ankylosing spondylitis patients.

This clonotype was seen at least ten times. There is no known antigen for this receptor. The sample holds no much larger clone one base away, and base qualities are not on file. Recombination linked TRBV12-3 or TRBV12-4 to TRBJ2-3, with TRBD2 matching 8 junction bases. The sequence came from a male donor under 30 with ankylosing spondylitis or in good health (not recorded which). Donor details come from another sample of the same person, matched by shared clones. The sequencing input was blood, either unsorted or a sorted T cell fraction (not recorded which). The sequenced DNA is TGTGCCAGCAGCCCATTCGGGGCGGGAGGCGCCACAGATACGCAGTATTTT. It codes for CASSPFGAGGATDTQYF.